The next 29 T cell receptor beta chains were all read from a single sample in a study of OX40 agonist ivuxolimab in advanced cancers. Clones were sequenced by immunoSEQ multiplex PCR, and TCRdb holds only the in-frame ones, with some missing. The sample lists roughly 47,000 clones; about 89% were seen once. Sequencing was performed on CD4+ or CD8+ T cells sorted from blood, taken in a trial of the OX40 agonist ivuxolimab. The receptors here all came from an adult with an advanced solid tumor such as melanoma, head and neck, liver or kidney cancer.

This rearrangement joins TRBV6-5 to TRBJ2-2; D gene uncertain. V was clipped by 7 bases and J by 0 bases, with 6 bases between them. This CDR3 has 13 amino acids. The germline CDR1 and CDR2 sequences are MNHEY and SVGAGI. In nucleotides, the CDR3 is TGTGCCAGCATACCCCCGAACACCGGGGAGCTGTTTTTT. Amino acid sequence: CASIPPNTGELFF.

This chain's CDR3 is CASSLGFGTEAFF. The CDR3 DNA is TGTGCCAGCAGTCTGGGGTTCGGAACTGAAGCTTTCTTT. The chain recombines TRBV6-5 with TRBJ1-1; D gene uncertain. The length of the CDR3 is 13 residues. In germline, CDR1 is MNHEY, CDR2 SVGAGI. Trimming took off 5 bases at V and 5 bases at J, with 12 bases between the two ends.

J is TRBJ2-7 and V is TRBV6-5, with D unresolved. Trimming shortened V by 4 bases and J by 4 bases, and 14 bases separated the two germline ends. The CDR3 covers 14 residues. Germline V lookup: CDR1 MNHEY, CDR2 SVGAGI. This CDR3 reads CASSLGSYRYEQYF. The CDR3 DNA is TGTGCCAGCAGTTTGGGGTCCTACCGATACGAGCAGTACTTC.

The rearrangement uses TRBV11-2 and TRBJ2-7; the D is unclear. The CDR3 loop spans 12 amino acids. The V gene lost 5 bases and the J gene lost 6 bases, with 11 bases spanning the gap. Germline loops: CDR1 SGHAT, CDR2 FQNNGV. The CDR3 sequence: CASSPQRSEQYF. CDR3 DNA: TGTGCCAGCAGCCCACAGAGGTCCGAGCAGTACTTC.

J is TRBJ2-7 and V is TRBV2; D uncertain. CDR3 length equals 12 residues. V shed 8 bases and J shed 3 bases, with 11 bases lying between them. The germline V gene encodes CDR1 SNHLY and CDR2 FYNNEI. CDR3 protein: CASRAPLYEQYF. DNA of the CDR3: TGTGCCAGCCGGGCCCCCCTCTACGAGCAGTACTTC.

This chain connects TRBV11-3 to TRBJ2-6; tentative D call: TRBD2 (6 bases). The CDR3 extends over 15 amino acids. The V end was cut by 5 bases, the J end by 1 base, with 9 bases between. Germline CDR1 SGHNT, CDR2 YENEEA. This chain's CDR3 is CASSVGRSGANVLTF. The CDR3 nucleotides are TGTGCCAGCAGCGTAGGGAGGTCTGGGGCCAACGTCCTGACTTTC.

By sample fraction, this clone is medium-sized. J is TRBJ2-2 and V is TRBV5-4; D remains ambiguous. Germline assignment: CDR1 SGHNT and CDR2 YYREEE (reference sequence). With 6 bases removed from V and 3 bases from J, the gap between germline ends came to 6 bases. This CDR3 contains 12 residues. The CDR3 protein is CASTVDTGELFF. CDR3 nucleotides: TGTGCCAGCACCGTCGACACCGGGGAGCTGTTTTTT.

The chain has TRBV4-1 and TRBJ1-2; D might be TRBD1 (6 bases). The CDR3 has 14 amino acids. V was trimmed by 4 bases and J by 5 bases, leaving 14 bases between them. Germline CDR1 and CDR2: MGHRA and YSYEKL. CDR3 in DNA: TGCGCCAGCAGCCGATTACAGGGAGCTTATGGCTACACCTTC. Amino acid sequence: CASSRLQGAYGYTF.

The J gene is TRBJ2-2, the V gene TRBV25-1, with TRBD1 matching 7 bases. This CDR3 contains 16 residues. The V and J ends lost 8 bases and 0 bases, in that order; junction bases with no gene match: 9. Germline CDR1 is MGHDK and CDR2 is SYGVNS. The CDR3 DNA reads as TGTGCCAGCGTCCACGGCCAGGGGGCGAACACCGGGGAGCTGTTTTTT. Encoded protein: CASVHGQGANTGELFF.

The J gene is TRBJ2-1, the V gene TRBV7-9, with D unresolved. The CDR3 is made up of 15 amino acids. Germline V gene sequence: CDR1 SEHNR, CDR2 FQNEAQ (reference sequence). V lost 2 bases, J lost 7 bases, and 15 bases lay in between. Written as DNA, the CDR3 is TGTGCCAGCAGCTTATTGAGGAACACGAATAATGAGCAGTTCTTC. Residues: CASSLLRNTNNEQFF. The whole variable domain, filled in from reference TRBV7-9 and TRBJ2-1, reads DTGVSQNPRHKITKRGQNVTFRCDPISEHNRLYWYRQTLGQGPEFLTYFQNEAQLEKSRLLSDRFSAERPKGSFSTLEIQRTEQGDSAMYLCASSLLRNTNNEQFFGPGTRLTVL.

V gene TRBV7-8 combines with J gene TRBJ2-1, with 13 bases identical to TRBD2. J was trimmed by 7 bases and V by 0 bases; bases with no gene match: 3. This CDR3 spans 16 amino acids. Germline assignment: CDR1 SGHVS and CDR2 FQNEAQ. The DNA for the CDR3 is TGTGCCAGCAGCTTAGCGGGACTAGCGGGATTAAATGAGCAGTTCTTC. Amino acids: CASSLAGLAGLNEQFF.

This clone was recorded a few times. The V gene is TRBV7-8, the J gene TRBJ2-1, with D maybe TRBD2 (6 bases). Looked up from germline, CDR1 is SGHVS and CDR2 is FQNEAQ. The CDR3 contains 16 residues. V was cut by 5 bases and J by 6 bases, with 20 bases left in between. CDR3 region: CASSLWRASVRNEQFF. The CDR3 DNA reads TGTGCCAGCAGCCTATGGAGGGCTAGCGTACGCAATGAGCAGTTCTTC.

The V call is TRBV4-3, the J call TRBJ2-7, with a tentative D call TRBD1 (6 bases). The V gene's germline CDR1 is LGHNA and CDR2 YSLEER. This CDR3 is 15 amino acids long. Trimming shortened V by 0 bases and J by 5 bases, and 14 bases separated the two germline ends. The CDR3 bases are TGCGCCAGCAGCCAAGATGGACAGTACCTCGACGAGCAGTACTTC. It specifies CASSQDGQYLDEQYF.

Within the sample, this clone is medium-sized (0.01 to 0.1%). V usage is TRBV6-1 and J usage is TRBJ2-7; TRBD1 agrees at 7 bases. This CDR3 spans 15 amino acids. Per the germline V gene, CDR1 is MNHNS and CDR2 is SASEGT. Germline trimming cut 0 bases from V and 2 bases from J; bases unmatched to any gene: 4. This CDR3 reads CASSEAVGQPYEQYF. CDR3 DNA: TGTGCCAGCAGTGAAGCTGTGGGACAGCCCTACGAGCAGTACTTC.

This clone was counted once. The rearrangement links TRBV4-2 to TRBJ2-1, with 9 bases aligning to TRBD2. Germline trimming cut 0 bases from V and 12 bases from J; bases unmatched to any gene: 9. The CDR3 length is 15 residues. Germline V gene lookup returns CDR1 LGHNA and CDR2 YNFKEQ. The CDR3 DNA is TGTGCCAGCAGCCAAGATTTCGCGGGAGGGCCGTGGCAGTTCTTC. Amino acid sequence: CASSQDFAGGPWQFF.

The rearrangement uses TRBV7-9 and TRBJ2-1; D unresolved. Germline values: CDR1 SEHNR, CDR2 FQNEAQ (reference sequence). The V end was cut by 5 bases, the J end by 5 bases, with 19 bases between. The CDR3 is 16 amino acids. CDR3 sequence (DNA): TGTGCCAGCAGCCCCAGGTCCGGACGGGCTGACAATGAGCAGTTCTTC. It codes for CASSPRSGRADNEQFF.

This clone has only a few counts. Germline and junction disagree at one end, which may indicate a read error. The V call is TRBV12-5, the J call TRBJ2-1, with 13 bases matching TRBD2. Germline lookup yields CDR1 LGHNT and CDR2 FRNRAP. This CDR3 is 16 amino acids long. The CDR3, as DNA: TGTGCTAGTAAAACCCCCGGGACTAGCGGGGTCTTCTCTCCGGTCTTC. This codes for CASKTPGTSGVFSPVF.

The chain couples TRBV15 to TRBJ1-4; TRBD1 matches 8 bases. V lost 2 bases, J lost 5 bases, and 13 bases stayed unmatched. This CDR3 has 18 amino acids. Looked up from germline, CDR1 is LNHNV and CDR2 is YYDKDF (reference sequence). The CDR3 here is CATSRPTGARSPNEKLFF. The CDR3, as DNA: TGTGCCACCAGCAGACCGACAGGGGCCAGGTCACCGAATGAAAAACTGTTTTTT.

This chain links TRBV27 with TRBJ1-6, with unresolved D. From germline, CDR1 is MNHEY and CDR2 SMNVEV (reference sequence). This CDR3 contains 15 residues. V lost 7 bases and J 2 bases, leaving 12 bases between the germline ends. The CDR3 coding sequence is TGTGCCAGCACCCTCGAACCTACCTATAATTCACCCCTCCACTTT. Translation gives CASTLEPTYNSPLHF.

The chain couples TRBV6-5 to TRBJ1-2; D remains ambiguous. V was pared by 6 bases and J by 4 bases, with 12 bases between. This CDR3 is built from 13 residues. Germline V CDR1 and CDR2: MNHEY, SVGAGI. The CDR3 loop reads CASRIALTYGYTF. The CDR3 DNA reads as TGTGCCAGCAGGATAGCCCTAACCTATGGCTACACCTTC.

This sequence joins TRBV5-1 and TRBJ2-3; D is unresolved. Per the germline V gene, CDR1 is SGHRS and CDR2 is YFSETQ. There are 15 residues in the CDR3. V was shortened by 0 bases and J by 2 bases, with 10 bases between the two germline ends. In nucleotides, the CDR3 is TGCGCCAGCAGCTTGGTGGATAGATCCACAGATACGCAGTATTTT. This codes for CASSLVDRSTDTQYF.

In regard to this clone: An end of the junction differs from the germline gene, which may be a read error. The chain couples TRBV7-7 to TRBJ2-1; 8 positions agree with TRBD2. The CDR3 is 16 amino acids. The germline CDR1 and CDR2 sequences are SSHAT and FNYEAQ (reference sequence). CDR3 sequence: CASSLDFGTRNNEQFF. CDR3 bases: TGTGCTAGCAGCTTAGATTTTGGGACTAGAAACAATGAGCAGTTCTTC. Using reference TRBV7-7 and TRBJ2-1 for the parts outside the CDR3, the full variable domain is GAGVSQSPRYKVTKRGQDVTLRCDPISSHATLYWYQQALGQGPEFLTYFNYEAQPDKSGLPSDRFSAERPEGSISTLTIQRTEQRDSAMYRCASSLDFGTRNNEQFFGPGTRLTVL.

The chain carries TRBV9 and TRBJ2-3; D remains unclear. This CDR3 has 13 amino acids. V was shortened by 4 bases and J by 4 bases, with 10 bases between the two germline ends. Germline assignment: CDR1 SGDLS and CDR2 YYNGEE. The CDR3 spells CASSFGSADTQYF. CDR3 coding DNA: TGTGCCAGCAGCTTCGGTTCGGCAGATACGCAGTATTTT.

This clone showed up just a few times. The rearrangement joins TRBV29-1 to TRBJ1-1; the D gene is possibly TRBD1 (6 bases). The V and J ends lost 4 bases and 6 bases respectively, with 12 bases between them. Germline V gives CDR1 SQVTM, CDR2 ANQGSEA. This CDR3 is 12 amino acids long. The CDR3 coding sequence is TGCAGCGTTGTACGGGGGGCCTCTGAAGCTTTCTTT. It is translated as CSVVRGASEAFF.

In this sample, this clone is medium-sized. The chain links TRBV6-5 to TRBJ1-5; weak D call: TRBD1 (6 bases). Germline assignment: CDR1 MNHEY and CDR2 SVGAGI. V shed 4 bases and J shed 6 bases, with 16 bases lying between them. This CDR3 has 15 residues. CDR3 bases: TGTGCCAGCAGTTTCCACAGGGTCGAGAGTCAGCCCCAGCATTTT. It is translated as CASSFHRVESQPQHF.

V usage is TRBV5-4 and J usage is TRBJ1-2, with 8 bases aligning to TRBD1. The V gene's germline CDR1 is SGHNT and CDR2 YYREEE (reference sequence). V lost 2 bases, J lost 3 bases, and 3 bases stayed unmatched. The CDR3 has 14 amino acids. DNA of the CDR3: TGTGCCAGCAGCTTCCAGGGGGCCGACTATGGCTACACCTTC. Translated: CASSFQGADYGYTF.

This clone came up once. The rearrangement links TRBV7-4 to TRBJ2-7; D gene uncertain. The CDR3 is 16 residues long. CDR1 is SGHVT, CDR2 SQSDAQ, per germline. Deletions cut 1 base from V and 2 bases from J, with 15 bases between. For the CDR3, the DNA is TGTGCCAGCAGCTTAGTCGCCCAGTCCCCGCCCTACGAGCAGTACTTC. The encoded protein is CASSLVAQSPPYEQYF.

This chain joins TRBV11-1 and TRBJ2-5; D call uncertain. The germline V and J ends were trimmed by 10 bases and 3 bases, with 24 bases remaining between them. Germline V CDR1 and CDR2: SGHAT, FQDESV (reference sequence). This CDR3 has 16 amino acids. The CDR3 is CATTASDRVTKETQYF. DNA for the CDR3: TGTGCCACCACAGCTTCGGATAGGGTCACCAAAGAGACCCAGTACTTC.

The rearrangement links TRBV18 to TRBJ2-5; 11 bases agree with TRBD2. The V gene's germline CDR1 is KGHSH and CDR2 LQKENI. Trimming took 0 bases from V and 5 from J; bases not matched to a gene: 5. The CDR3 contains 16 residues. Written as DNA, the CDR3 is TGTGCCAGCTCACCACCTCTGACTAGCGGGAAGGAGACCCAGTACTTC. It encodes CASSPPLTSGKETQYF.